This entry features one T cell receptor (beta chain) sequence. The antigen is unknown. This sample was included in a study of blood T cells in healthy people across ages. Broader study findings: Compared with aged donors, long-lived donors showed fewer expanded clones, suggesting selection. There was no known CMV status for donors, so expanded clonotype changes were possibly confounded. Researchers said unsorted PBMCs prevented a conclusive naive versus antigen-experienced comparison.

Trimming took 4 bases from V and 6 from J; bases not matched to a gene: 11. CDR1 and CDR2 from the germline V gene are SQVTM and ANQGSEA. The CDR3 totals 14 residues. Then a second PCR, running roughly 7 to 12 cycles, was carried out with a sample-barcoded 5' primer and a J-beta primer mix. The authors tagged each cDNA molecule using a template-switch adaptor with 12 random nucleotides. TCRdb recomputed calls from the 5' RACE reads with MiXCR, one row per CDR3 protein. The sample shows about 1,400,000 distinct CDR3 sequences, 59% of them seen only once. Material for sequencing was blood. The V gene is TRBV29-1, the J gene TRBJ2-7; 8 bases align to TRBD2. This TCR was recovered from a young man in good health. The CDR3 spells CSVVGWAGGSEQYF. The CDR3 nucleotides are TGCAGCGTTGTGGGGTGGGCGGGGGGTAGCGAGCAGTACTTC.